This TCR beta chain was recovered during a study of T cell responses to AZD1222 COVID-19 vaccine. Assay: immunoSEQ multiplex PCR; the TCRdb copy retains only in-frame clones and omits some. Of 150,000 to 200,000 clones in the sample, roughly 94% were seen once. This clone showed up just once. Antigen unknown. The CDR3 is made up of 13 amino acids. The germline V and J ends were trimmed by 6 bases and 0 bases, with 9 bases remaining between them. Germline V gives CDR1 MDHEN, CDR2 SYDVKM. General observations from the study: Donors, mostly white British, included more females; clonal diversity was possibly underestimated. Vaccine-related CD4 TCRs covered spike, predominating at 160-218 and 743-854.

Sample: peripheral blood, taken 28 days after the second AZD1222 dose. The clonotype comes from an adult who received the AZD1222 COVID-19 vaccine. The chain carries TRBV28 and TRBJ2-7; D is possibly TRBD1 (6 bases). CDR3 nucleotides: TGTGCCAGCAGGCAACAGGGCTCCTACGAGCAGTACTTC. Translating gives CASRQQGSYEQYF.